These 21 T cell receptor beta chains came from one sample sequenced in a study of cytomegalovirus exposure and HLA in healthy donors. It was with 60 Vbeta and 13 Jbeta primers that the PCR ran. Repertoires were generated with immunoSEQ multiplex PCR, while TCRdb's copy carries only in-frame clones and drops some. The sample consists of about 81,000 clones, around 80% of them appearing once. The sequenced sample was PBMCs. The receptors here all came from a man aged 50 to 60 in good health and CMV-seropositive.

V gene TRBV30 combines with J gene TRBJ1-2, with TRBD1 matching 10 bases. Germline CDR1 and CDR2: GTSNPN and SVGIG (reference sequence). The CDR3 is 15 residues long. V shed 1 base, J shed 4 bases, and the junction held 6 bases outside the gene matches. This CDR3 is CAWSEDRGNPYGYTF. CDR3 coding DNA: TGTGCCTGGAGTGAGGACAGGGGGAATCCCTATGGCTACACCTTC. Full variable domain (remainder filled in from reference TRBV30 and TRBJ1-2): SQTIHQWPATLVQPVGSPLSLECTVEGTSNPNLYWYRQAAGRGLQLLFYSVGIGQISSEVPQNLSASRPQDRQFILSSKKLLLSDSGFYLCAWSEDRGNPYGYTFGSGTRLTVV.

Concerning this clone itself: At one end the junction does not follow the germline gene, possibly because of a read error. The chain recombines TRBV7-9 with TRBJ2-7; TRBD2 aligns across 9 bases. Germline CDR1 and CDR2: SEHNR and FQNEAQ (reference sequence). The CDR3 contains 16 residues. The CDR3 nucleotides are TGTTCCAGCAGCTTAGTCTCTGCGGGAGGGCCCCACGAGCAGTACTTC. It encodes CSSSLVSAGGPHEQYF.

The gene calls are TRBV7-6 and TRBJ2-7; D unresolved. The germline V gene encodes CDR1 SGHVS and CDR2 FNYEAQ. There are 14 residues in the CDR3. Trimming left V 2 bases short and J 3 bases short, with 11 bases between. The CDR3 here is CASSLNPAIYEQYF. In DNA form, the CDR3 reads TGTGCCAGCAGCTTAAATCCAGCGATCTACGAGCAGTACTTC.

This rearrangement joins TRBV4-2 to TRBJ2-2, with 7 nucleotides matching TRBD2. The CDR3 consists of 19 residues. Germline V gene lookup returns CDR1 LGHNA and CDR2 YNFKEQ. V lost 0 bases to trimming and J lost 5 bases; unmatched junction nucleotides: 15. The CDR3: CASSQDLNRGGVRTGELFF. Here the CDR3 DNA reads TGTGCCAGCAGCCAAGACCTAAACCGCGGGGGAGTCAGGACCGGGGAGCTGTTTTTT.

CDR3 in amino acids: CASSDLYVSTTYEQYF. The CDR3 DNA follows: TGTGCCAGCAGTGATCTTTACGTGTCGACAACCTACGAGCAGTACTTC. The chain joins TRBV6-1 to TRBJ2-7; D is unresolved. V was pared by 3 bases and J by 2 bases, with 17 bases between. Germline loops: CDR1 MNHNS, CDR2 SASEGT. The CDR3 has 16 residues.

In nucleotides, the CDR3 is TGTGCCAGCTCATCTCTAGCGGGAGTGACGAACACCGGGGAGCTGTTTTTT. It encodes CASSSLAGVTNTGELFF. The chain joins TRBV18 to TRBJ2-2, with 10 bases identical to TRBD2. V lost 5 bases and J lost 0; bases outside the gene matches: 6. Germline loops: CDR1 KGHSH, CDR2 LQKENI. CDR3 size: 17 residues.

The chain combines TRBV5-8 with TRBJ2-3; TRBD2 matches at 8 bases. This CDR3 is 14 amino acids long. The germline CDR1 and CDR2 sequences are SGHTS and YDEGEE. V lost 4 bases to trimming and J lost 5 bases; unmatched junction nucleotides: 6. The CDR3 DNA is TGTGCCAGCAGCCTTCGGCGGGAGGTAGATACGCAGTATTTT. As protein: CASSLRREVDTQYF.

This chain connects TRBV14 to TRBJ2-1; D is possibly TRBD2 (5 bases). Germline V lookup: CDR1 SGHDN, CDR2 FVKESK. The CDR3 has 15 amino acids. Trimming removed 1 base from V and 2 bases from J, with 9 bases in between. CDR3 DNA: TGTGCCAGCAGCCAAGTCGTACTAGCCTACAATGAGCAGTTCTTC. It specifies CASSQVVLAYNEQFF.

J is TRBJ2-5 and V is TRBV5-1; 12 nucleotides agree with TRBD2. Germline loops: CDR1 SGHRS, CDR2 YFSETQ. This CDR3 is 17 amino acids long. Trimming removed 4 bases from V and 4 bases from J; junction bases left unmatched: 11. The CDR3 DNA is TGCGCCAGCAGCGTTGGACTAGCGGGAATATCTGGAGAGACCCAGTACTTC. Its translation: CASSVGLAGISGETQYF.

V gene TRBV7-4 combines with J gene TRBJ2-3, with D perhaps matching TRBD1 (5 bases). Per the germline V gene, CDR1 is SGHVT and CDR2 is SQSDAQ. This CDR3 is 16 amino acids long. Trimming cost V 2 bases and J 2 bases, with 14 bases left between them. CDR3 residues: CASSLNRGRDTDTQYF. CDR3 nucleotide sequence: TGTGCCAGCAGCTTAAATAGGGGCAGGGACACAGATACGCAGTATTTT.

The chain carries TRBV15 and TRBJ1-2, with TRBD1 identical over 8 bases. V shed 6 bases and J 3 bases; nucleotides not matched to a gene: 6. The CDR3 spans 14 residues. Germline values: CDR1 LNHNV, CDR2 YYDKDF (reference sequence). CDR3 sequence (DNA): TGTGCCACCAGAGAGACAGGGGTAGACTATGGCTACACCTTC. This codes for CATRETGVDYGYTF. The complete variable domain, with remaining parts taken from reference TRBV15 and TRBJ1-2, reads DAMVIQNPRYQVTQFGKPVTLSCSQTLNHNVMYWYQQKSSQAPKLLFHYYDKDFNNEADTPDNFQSRRPNTSFCFLDIRSPGLGDTAMYLCATRETGVDYGYTFGSGTRLTVV.

The V and J genes are TRBV7-2 and TRBJ2-1, with D possibly TRBD1 on 5 matching bases. The CDR3 extends over 15 amino acids. Between the trimmed V and J ends, which lost 6 bases and 0 bases, there was a span of 12 bases. Germline CDR1 SGHTA, CDR2 FQGNSA. The CDR3 loop is CASRPRQSSYNEQFF. The DNA of the CDR3 is TGTGCCAGCAGACCTAGACAGAGCTCCTACAATGAGCAGTTCTTC.

The genes are TRBV5-1 and TRBJ2-1, with 10 bases lining up with TRBD1. The J segment lost 8 bases and the V segment lost 2 bases, leaving 7 bases of the junction unmatched. This CDR3 is 15 amino acids long. Germline V CDR1 and CDR2: SGHRS, YFSETQ. For the CDR3, the DNA is TGCGCCAGCAGCTTCAGTCCCGGGACAGGGGATGAGCAGTTCTTC. Translated: CASSFSPGTGDEQFF.

This clone was seen more than once but under ten times. This chain links TRBV2 with TRBJ2-2; maybe TRBD2 (5 bases). Germline V CDR1 and CDR2: SNHLY, FYNNEI. Trimming removed 7 bases from V and 6 bases from J, with 9 bases in between. The CDR3 has 12 residues. The CDR3 loop reads CASTTSSGELFF. The CDR3 region has the DNA TGTGCCAGCACAACTAGTTCCGGGGAGCTGTTTTTT.

The chain carries TRBV29-1 and TRBJ1-5; D call uncertain. The germline V gene has CDR1 SQVTM and CDR2 ANQGSEA. The CDR3 sequence is 12 residues long. Trimming stripped 4 bases from V and 3 bases from J, with 7 bases between. DNA for the CDR3: TGCAGCGTTGCGGACTACAATCAGCCCCAGCATTTT. Protein product: CSVADYNQPQHF. Drawing the rest from reference TRBV29-1 and TRBJ1-5, the complete variable domain is SAVISQKPSRDICQRGTSLTIQCQVDSQVTMMFWYRQQPGQSLTLIATANQGSEATYESGFVIDKFPISRPNLTFSTLTVSNMSPEDSSIYLCSVADYNQPQHFGDGTRLSIL.

The V call is TRBV7-8, the J call TRBJ2-7, with D perhaps matching TRBD2 (6 bases). CDR1 SGHVS and CDR2 FQNEAQ come from the germline V gene. The CDR3 loop spans 16 amino acids. Trimming pared 5 bases from V and 1 base from J, leaving 18 bases between. DNA for the CDR3: TGTGCCAGCAGCGGCAGTGGAGGGTATACATCCTACGAGCAGTACTTC. As protein: CASSGSGGYTSYEQYF.

The chain couples TRBV19 to TRBJ2-7; TRBD1 matches at 9 bases. Trimming at V came to 1 base and at J to 2 bases, leaving 12 bases not matched to a gene. The CDR3 contains 18 residues. Germline lookup yields CDR1 LNHDA and CDR2 SQIVND (reference sequence). The CDR3 is CASSIVAGRQGGAYEQYF. CDR3 nucleotide sequence: TGTGCCAGTAGTATAGTCGCAGGGAGACAGGGGGGCGCCTACGAGCAGTACTTC. The variable domain in full, with the rest retrieved from reference TRBV19 and TRBJ2-7, is DGGITQSPKYLFRKEGQNVTLSCEQNLNHDAMYWYRQDPGQGLRLIYYSQIVNDFQKGDIAEGYSVSREKKESFPLTVTSAQKNPTAFYLCASSIVAGRQGGAYEQYFGPGTRLTVT.

The chain has TRBV5-1 and TRBJ2-7, with a weak D call TRBD1 (6 bases). The CDR3 sequence is 13 residues long. V was pared by 3 bases and J by 3 bases, with 10 bases between. The germline gives CDR1 SGHRS, CDR2 YFSETQ. In DNA form, the CDR3 reads TGCGCCAGCAGCTCAGTCAGGGGCTACGAGCAGTACTTC. It codes for CASSSVRGYEQYF.

The V call is TRBV27, the J call TRBJ1-3; 7 bases fit TRBD1. Looked up from germline, CDR1 is MNHEY and CDR2 is SMNVEV (reference sequence). The CDR3 extends over 17 amino acids. The trim removed 5 bases at V and 8 bases at J, leaving 18 bases unmatched. CDR3 coding DNA: TGTGCCAGCAGTCGGGGAAAAAGCGGACAGGCGCCATACACCATATATTTT. Translation gives CASSRGKSGQAPYTIYF.

This clone was counted a few times. The chain joins TRBV5-5 to TRBJ2-3; 9 nucleotides line up with TRBD2. The CDR3 loop spans 16 amino acids. V shed 5 bases, J shed 5 bases, and the junction held 12 bases outside the gene matches. Germline assignment: CDR1 SGHKS and CDR2 YYEKEE (reference sequence). The CDR3: CASRLLAGTVVDTQYF. Written as DNA, the CDR3 is TGTGCCAGCAGATTACTAGCGGGCACGGTGGTAGATACGCAGTATTTT.

The CDR3 DNA follows: TGTGCCAGCAGTGGAGGGACCGGGACAGGGAGCTATGGCTACACCTTC. Amino acid sequence: CASSGGTGTGSYGYTF. The V call is TRBV25-1, the J call TRBJ1-2; 9 nucleotides line up with TRBD1. Germline V gene data show CDR1 as MGHDK and CDR2 as SYGVNS. The CDR3 spans 16 residues. V gave up 4 bases and J gave up 4 bases; unmatched junction bases: 10.